This T cell receptor (beta chain) emerged from a study of T-cell memory formation after mild COVID-19. On the study more broadly: Among the donors, TCR clusters were largely specific to each donor. Study results and limitations: Cross-reactive memory seemingly joined, as some responding clones were found in pre-infection memory. Chiefly within CM and EM were the contracting CD4+ clones; CD8+ ones were within EMRA.

This clonotype came up a few times. Its target is unknown. TCRdb reprocessed the 5' RACE reads with MiXCR, giving one entry per CDR3 protein. The sample yields 240,000 or so distinct CDR3 sequences, 7.5% to 10% seen once. Per the germline V gene, CDR1 is SGHTA and CDR2 is FQGNSA. The V and J ends lost 5 bases and 3 bases, in that order; junction bases with no gene match: 6. This CDR3 contains 16 residues. Input material: PBMCs or a T cell subset sorted from them (not recorded which). The V and J genes are TRBV7-2 and TRBJ2-3; 12 nucleotides align to TRBD2. The origin of this receptor is a man younger than 30 who had mild COVID-19 (a few samples of this study predate the infection). Cell type and time point are not known. CDR3 DNA: TGTGCCAGCAGCGTACTAGCGGGGGGTGGTACAGATACGCAGTATTTT. It encodes CASSVLAGGGTDTQYF.